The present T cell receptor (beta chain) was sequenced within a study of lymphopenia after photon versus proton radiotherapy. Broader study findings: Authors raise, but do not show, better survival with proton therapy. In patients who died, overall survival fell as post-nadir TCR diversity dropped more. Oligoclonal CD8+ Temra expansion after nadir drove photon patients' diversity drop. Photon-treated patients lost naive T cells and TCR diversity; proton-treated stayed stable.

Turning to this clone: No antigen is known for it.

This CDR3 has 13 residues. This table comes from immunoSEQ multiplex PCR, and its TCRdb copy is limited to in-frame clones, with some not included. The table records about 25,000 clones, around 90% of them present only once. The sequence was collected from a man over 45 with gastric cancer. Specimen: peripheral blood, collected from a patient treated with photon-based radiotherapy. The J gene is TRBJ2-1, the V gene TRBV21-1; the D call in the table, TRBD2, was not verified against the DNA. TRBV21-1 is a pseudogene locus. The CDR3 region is CASSDRLAGEQFF. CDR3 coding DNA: TGTGCCAGCAGCGACCGACTAGCGGGGGAGCAGTTCTTC.